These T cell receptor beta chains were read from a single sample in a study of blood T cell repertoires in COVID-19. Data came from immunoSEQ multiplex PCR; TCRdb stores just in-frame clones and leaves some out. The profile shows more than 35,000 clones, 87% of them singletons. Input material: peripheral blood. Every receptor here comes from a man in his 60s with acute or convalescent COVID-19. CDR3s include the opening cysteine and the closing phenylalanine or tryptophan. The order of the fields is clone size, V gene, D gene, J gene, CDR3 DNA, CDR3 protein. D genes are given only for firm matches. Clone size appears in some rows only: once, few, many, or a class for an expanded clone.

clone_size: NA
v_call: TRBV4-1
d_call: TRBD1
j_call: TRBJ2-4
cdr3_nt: TGCGCCAGCAGCCACCCCGGGACAGCCTTAGCCAAAAACATTCAGTACTTC
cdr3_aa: CASSHPGTALAKNIQYF

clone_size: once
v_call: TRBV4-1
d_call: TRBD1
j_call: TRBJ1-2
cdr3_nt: TGCGCCAGCAGCCAGACAGGGGTATACGGCTACACCTTC
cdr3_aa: CASSQTGVYGYTF

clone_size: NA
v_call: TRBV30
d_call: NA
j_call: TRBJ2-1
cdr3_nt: TGTGCCTGGAGTCCACGACAGAACTACAATGAGCAGTTCTTC
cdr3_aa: CAWSPRQNYNEQFF

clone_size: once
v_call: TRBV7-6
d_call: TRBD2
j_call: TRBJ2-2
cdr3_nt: TGTGCCAGCAGCTTAGGGACTAGCGGGAACACCGGGGAGCTGTTTTTT
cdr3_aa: CASSLGTSGNTGELFF

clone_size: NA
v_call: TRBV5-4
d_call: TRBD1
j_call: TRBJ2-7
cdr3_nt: TGTGCCAGCAGCGCTGACAGGGGGGGCTCCTACGAGCAGTACTTC
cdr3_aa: CASSADRGGSYEQYF

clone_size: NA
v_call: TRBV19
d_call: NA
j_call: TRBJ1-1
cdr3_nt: TGTGCCAGTAGTACTCAGGGGTTAGGGGGCACTGAAGCTTTCTTT
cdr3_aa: CASSTQGLGGTEAFF

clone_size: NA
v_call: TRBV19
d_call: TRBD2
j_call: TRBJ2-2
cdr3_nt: TGTGCCAGTAGTAGCGGGAGGATTGGCGGGGAGCTGTTTTTT
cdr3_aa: CASSSGRIGGELFF

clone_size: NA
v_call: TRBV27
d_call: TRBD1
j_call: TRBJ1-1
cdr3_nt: TGTGCCAGCAGTTATCGCAGGGGGACTGAAGCTTTCTTT
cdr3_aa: CASSYRRGTEAFF

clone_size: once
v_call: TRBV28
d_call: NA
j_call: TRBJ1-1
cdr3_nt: TGTGCCAGCAGTTTGAAGGGGCAAGCTTTCTTT
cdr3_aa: CASSLKGQAFF

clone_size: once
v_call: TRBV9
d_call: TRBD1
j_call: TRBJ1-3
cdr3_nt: TGTGCCAGCAGCGAACAGGGGGCGGCTAACACCATATATTTT
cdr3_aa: CASSEQGAANTIYF

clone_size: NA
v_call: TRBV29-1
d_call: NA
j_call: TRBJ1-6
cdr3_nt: TGCAGCGTTGCCGGGACGGCGGGGGGAAATTCACCCCTCCACTTT
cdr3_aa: CSVAGTAGGNSPLHF

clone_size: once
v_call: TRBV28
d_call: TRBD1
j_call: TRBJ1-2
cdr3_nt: TGTGCCAGCAGTCTAAACAGGGGGCGCTTTCATGGCTACACCTTC
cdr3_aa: CASSLNRGRFHGYTF

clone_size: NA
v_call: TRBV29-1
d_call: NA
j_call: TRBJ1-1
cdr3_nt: TGCAGCGTTGAAGCACAGGATCCTGAAGCTTTCTTT
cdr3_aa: CSVEAQDPEAFF

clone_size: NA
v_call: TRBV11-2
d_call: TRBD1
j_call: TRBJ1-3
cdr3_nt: TGTGCCAGCAGCTTAATTGACAGGGCGGCTGGAAACACCATATATTTT
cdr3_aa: CASSLIDRAAGNTIYF

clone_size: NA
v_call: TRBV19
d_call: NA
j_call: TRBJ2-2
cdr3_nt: TGTGCCAGTAGTACCGCCGGCGGGTCCAACACCGGGGAGCTGTTTTTT
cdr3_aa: CASSTAGGSNTGELFF

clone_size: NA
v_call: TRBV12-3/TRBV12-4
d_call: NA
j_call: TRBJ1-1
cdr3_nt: TGTGCCAGCAGTTTAAGTTTTGGGGGGGAAGCTTTCTTT
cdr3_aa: CASSLSFGGEAFF

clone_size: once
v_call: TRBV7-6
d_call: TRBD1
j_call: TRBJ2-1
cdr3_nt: TGTGCCAGCAGCTTAAGACAGGGCCCCTACAATGAGCAGTTCTTC
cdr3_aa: CASSLRQGPYNEQFF

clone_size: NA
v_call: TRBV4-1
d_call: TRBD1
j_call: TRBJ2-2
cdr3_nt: TGCGCCAGCAGCCAAACCCTCGGGACAGCCACCGGGGAGCTGTTTTTT
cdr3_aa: CASSQTLGTATGELFF

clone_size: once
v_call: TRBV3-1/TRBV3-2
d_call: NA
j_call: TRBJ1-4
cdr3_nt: TGTGCCAGCAGCCAAGGAGACAGGCTGGGGAAACTGTTTTTT
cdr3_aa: CASSQGDRLGKLFF

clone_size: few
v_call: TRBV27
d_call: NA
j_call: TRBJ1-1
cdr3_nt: TGTGCCAGCAGCCCATTCGGGGAAAGTGAAGCTTTCTTT
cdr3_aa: CASSPFGESEAFF

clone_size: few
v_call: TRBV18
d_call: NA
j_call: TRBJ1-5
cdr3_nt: TGTGCCAGCTCACCACCCGAGGGAACCGGGACCCAGCATTTT
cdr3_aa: CASSPPEGTGTQHF

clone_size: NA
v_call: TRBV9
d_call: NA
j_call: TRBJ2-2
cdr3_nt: TGTGCCAGCAGCGCGAACACAGGGTCCGGGGAGCTGTTTTTT
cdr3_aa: CASSANTGSGELFF

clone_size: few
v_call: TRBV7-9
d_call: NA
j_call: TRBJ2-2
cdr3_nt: TGTGCCAGCAGCCCAGAAGGCAGCGGAACCGGGGAGCTGTTTTTT
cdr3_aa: CASSPEGSGTGELFF

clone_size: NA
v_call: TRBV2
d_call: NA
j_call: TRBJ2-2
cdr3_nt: TGTGCCAGCGCGCAGGAGGGGACCGGGGAGCTGTTTTTT
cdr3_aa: CASAQEGTGELFF

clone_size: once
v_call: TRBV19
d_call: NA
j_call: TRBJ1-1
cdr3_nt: TGTGCCAGTAGTATTCCGGGAGCCAGTGAAGCTTTCTTT
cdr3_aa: CASSIPGASEAFF

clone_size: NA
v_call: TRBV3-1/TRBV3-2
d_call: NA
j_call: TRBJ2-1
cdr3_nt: TGTGCCAGCAGCCAAGATAAGGGAGACCAGTTCTTC
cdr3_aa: CASSQDKGDQFF

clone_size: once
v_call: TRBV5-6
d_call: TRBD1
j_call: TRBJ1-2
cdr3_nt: TGTGCCAGCAGCTGGACTAATACCAGGGGGCGAGAGGGCTACACCTTC
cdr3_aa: CASSWTNTRGREGYTF

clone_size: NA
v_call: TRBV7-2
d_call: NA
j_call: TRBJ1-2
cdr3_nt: TGTGCCAGCAGCCCCCGGCAGGGTGGAGGCTACACCTTC
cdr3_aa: CASSPRQGGGYTF

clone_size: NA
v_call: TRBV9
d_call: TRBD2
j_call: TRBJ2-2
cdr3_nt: TGTGCCAGCAGCGTAACTAAATGGACTAGCGGGGCTCCCGGCACCGGGGAGCTGTTTTTT
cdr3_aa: CASSVTKWTSGAPGTGELFF

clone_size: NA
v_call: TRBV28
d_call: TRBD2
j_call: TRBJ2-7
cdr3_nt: TGTGCCAGCAGTTTAGGTGGTTCGGGAGGGCTCTACGAGCAGTACTTC
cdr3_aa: CASSLGGSGGLYEQYF

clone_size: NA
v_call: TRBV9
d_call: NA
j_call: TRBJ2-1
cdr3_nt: TGTGCCAGCAGCGATCTAGCTGGCGCCTACAATGAGCAGTTCTTC
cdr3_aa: CASSDLAGAYNEQFF

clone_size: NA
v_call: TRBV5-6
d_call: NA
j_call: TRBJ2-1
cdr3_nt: TGTGCCAGCAGCTTTAATGATGAGCAGTTCTTC
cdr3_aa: CASSFNDEQFF

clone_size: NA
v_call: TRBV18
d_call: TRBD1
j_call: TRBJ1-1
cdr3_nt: TGTGCCAGCTCACAGGGACAGGGGACTGAAGCTTTCTTT
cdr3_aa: CASSQGQGTEAFF

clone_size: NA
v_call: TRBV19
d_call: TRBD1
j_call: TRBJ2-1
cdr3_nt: TGTGCCAGTAGTGGCTCCGACAGGGGGCCATACAATGAGCAGTTCTTC
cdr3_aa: CASSGSDRGPYNEQFF

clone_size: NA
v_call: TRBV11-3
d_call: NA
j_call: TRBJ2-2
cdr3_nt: TGTGCCAGCAGCTTAGGGGAGCGGGCCGGGGAGCTGTTTTTT
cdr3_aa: CASSLGERAGELFF

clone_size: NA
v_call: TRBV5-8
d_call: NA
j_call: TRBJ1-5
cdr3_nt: TGTGCCAGCAGCTTGGATCGCGGCAGCTTCAATCAGCCCCAGCATTTT
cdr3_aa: CASSLDRGSFNQPQHF

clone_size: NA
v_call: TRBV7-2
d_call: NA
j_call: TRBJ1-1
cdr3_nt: TGTGCCAGCACCCTAGGCACTGAAGCTTTCTTT
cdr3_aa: CASTLGTEAFF

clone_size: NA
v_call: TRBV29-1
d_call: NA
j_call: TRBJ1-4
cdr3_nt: TGCAGCGTTGTTCCGGGGGAGGCTGAAAAACTGTTTTTT
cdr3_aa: CSVVPGEAEKLFF

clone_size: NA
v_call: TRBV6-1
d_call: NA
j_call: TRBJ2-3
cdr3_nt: TGTGCCAGCAGTGAATTAAGTGGGGCCACAGATACGCAGTATTTT
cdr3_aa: CASSELSGATDTQYF

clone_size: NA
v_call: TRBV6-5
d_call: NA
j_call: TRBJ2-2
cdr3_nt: TGTGCCAGCAGTTACCGCGATAACACCGGGGAGCTGTTTTTT
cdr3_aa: CASSYRDNTGELFF

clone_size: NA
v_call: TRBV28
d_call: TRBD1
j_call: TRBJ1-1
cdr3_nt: TGTGCCAGCAGTTCAGGACAGGGTGAAGCTTTCTTT
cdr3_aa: CASSSGQGEAFF

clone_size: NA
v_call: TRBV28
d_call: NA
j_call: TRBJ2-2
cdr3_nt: TGTGCCAGCAGCCGGCCAGGCGGGTACGCCGGGGAGCTGTTTTTT
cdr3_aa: CASSRPGGYAGELFF

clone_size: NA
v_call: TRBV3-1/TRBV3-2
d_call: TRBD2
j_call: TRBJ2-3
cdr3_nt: TGTGCCAGCAGCCGCAGGACTAGCGGGAGGGTGGGAGATACGCAGTATTTT
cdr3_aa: CASSRRTSGRVGDTQYF

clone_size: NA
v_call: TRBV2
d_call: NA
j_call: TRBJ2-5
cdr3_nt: TGTGCCAGCAGTGAGAACAGGGATGTGGGCCAAGAGACCCAGTACTTC
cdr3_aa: CASSENRDVGQETQYF

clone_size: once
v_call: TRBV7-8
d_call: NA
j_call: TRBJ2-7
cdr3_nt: TGTGCCAGCAGCTTAGGGGACTTCTACGAGCAGTACTTC
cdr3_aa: CASSLGDFYEQYF

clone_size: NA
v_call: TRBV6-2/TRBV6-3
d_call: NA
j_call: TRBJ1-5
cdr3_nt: TGTGCCAGCAGTTACCTGCGGGGAGGAGGCCAGCCCCAGCATTTT
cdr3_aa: CASSYLRGGGQPQHF

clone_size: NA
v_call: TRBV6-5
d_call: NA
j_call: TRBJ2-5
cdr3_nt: TGTGCCAGCCAAATGATGGTAGGACAGCAAGAGACCCAGTACTTC
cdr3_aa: CASQMMVGQQETQYF

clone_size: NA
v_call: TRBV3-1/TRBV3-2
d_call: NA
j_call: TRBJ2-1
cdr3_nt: TGTGCCAGCAGCCACCCTGGGCGGGCTAGCTCCTACAATGAGCAGTTCTTC
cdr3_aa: CASSHPGRASSYNEQFF

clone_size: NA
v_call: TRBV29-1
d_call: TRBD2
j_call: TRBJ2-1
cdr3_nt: TGCAGCGTTGTAGGGAGTATGGGCGGGAGGCCCCACAATGAGCAGTTCTTC
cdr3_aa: CSVVGSMGGRPHNEQFF

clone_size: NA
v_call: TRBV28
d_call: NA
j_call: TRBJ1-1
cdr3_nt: TGTGCCAGCAGTTCCCTAAATCCGCTGGACACTGAAGCTTTCTTT
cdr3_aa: CASSSLNPLDTEAFF

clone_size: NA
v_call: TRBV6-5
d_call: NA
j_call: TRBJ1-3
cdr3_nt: TGTGCCAGCGTAGCAGGGTCCCTCTCTGGAAACACCATATATTTT
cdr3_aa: CASVAGSLSGNTIYF

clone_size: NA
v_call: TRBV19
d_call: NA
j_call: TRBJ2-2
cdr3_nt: TGTGCCAGTAGTACAGGGCAGAACACCGGGGAGCTGTTTTTT
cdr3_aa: CASSTGQNTGELFF

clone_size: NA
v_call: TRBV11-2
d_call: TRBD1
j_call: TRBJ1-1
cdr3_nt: TGTGCCAGCAGCTTAGGGACAGGGGGCTTATCTGACACTGAAGCTTTCTTT
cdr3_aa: CASSLGTGGLSDTEAFF

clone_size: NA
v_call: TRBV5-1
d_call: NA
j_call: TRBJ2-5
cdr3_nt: TGCGCCAGCAGCTTGGAGGGGCTGGAGACCCAGTACTTC
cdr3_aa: CASSLEGLETQYF

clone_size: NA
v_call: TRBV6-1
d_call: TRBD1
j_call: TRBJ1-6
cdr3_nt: TGTGCCAGCAGTGAAGCGGGGACAGGGGGCTCACCCCTCCACTTT
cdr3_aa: CASSEAGTGGSPLHF

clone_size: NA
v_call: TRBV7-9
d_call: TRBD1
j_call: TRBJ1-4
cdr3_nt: TGTGCCAGCAGCTTGACAGGGCAGGGAGAAAAACTGTTTTTT
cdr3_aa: CASSLTGQGEKLFF

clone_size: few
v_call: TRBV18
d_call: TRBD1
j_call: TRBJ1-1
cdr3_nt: TGTGCCAGCTCGGCCGGGACAGCTACTGAAGCTTTCTTT
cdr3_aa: CASSAGTATEAFF

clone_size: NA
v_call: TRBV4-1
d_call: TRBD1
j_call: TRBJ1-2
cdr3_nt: TGCGCCAGCAGCCAGACGGGACAGATATATGGCTACACCTTC
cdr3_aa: CASSQTGQIYGYTF

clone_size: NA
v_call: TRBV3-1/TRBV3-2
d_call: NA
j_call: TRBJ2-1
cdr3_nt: TGTGCCAGCAGCCCTAGTCCGCAGCAGTTCTTC
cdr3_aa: CASSPSPQQFF